Below, 23 T cell receptor beta chains from the same sample are listed, as sequenced in a study of blood T cells in healthy people across ages. It was with a sample-barcoded 5' primer and a J-beta primer mix that a second PCR of roughly 7 to 12 cycles was run. TCRdb reprocessed the 5' RACE reads via MiXCR and lists one record per CDR3 protein. Of fewer than 2,000,000 distinct CDR3 sequences in the sample, about 39% are singletons; the top ten hold more than 20%. Sequences were obtained from blood. These receptor sequences come from a human donor in good health.

This clonotype has only a few counts. V is TRBV7-3 and J is TRBJ2-5, with a tentative D call TRBD2 (5 bases). The CDR3 is made up of 13 amino acids. Germline V gene data show CDR1 as SGHTA and CDR2 as FQGTGA. V was pared by 3 bases and J by 5 bases, with 10 bases between. The CDR3 DNA is TGTGCCAGCAGCTTGAGAGGGATGGAGACCCAGTACTTC. It codes for CASSLRGMETQYF.

This clonotype appeared a few times. The chain is built from TRBV18 and TRBJ2-1; 11 bases are a match to TRBD2. The CDR3 has 15 amino acids. The V gene's germline CDR1 is KGHSH and CDR2 LQKENI. V shed 2 bases, J shed 9 bases, and the junction held 6 bases outside the gene matches. Here the CDR3 DNA reads TGTGCCAGCTCACCAATACTAGCGGGGGAACGTGAGCAGTTCTTC. As protein: CASSPILAGEREQFF. Supplemented by reference TRBV18 and TRBJ2-1, the full variable domain reads NAGVMQNPRHLVRRRGQEARLRCSPMKGHSHVYWYRQLPEEGLKFMVYLQKENIIDESGMPKERFSAEFPKEGPSILRIQQVVRGDSAAYFCASSPILAGEREQFFGPGTRLTVL.

On this clonotype itself: A read error may produce the germline difference seen at one junction end. The rearrangement uses TRBV7-2 and TRBJ1-5; no clear D gene. CDR1 SGHTA and CDR2 FQGNSA come from the germline V gene. The CDR3 contains 15 residues. The CDR3 is CAGSLDPNSNQPQHF. The CDR3 DNA is TGTGCCGGCAGCTTAGACCCCAATAGCAATCAGCCCCAGCATTTT.

The V and J genes are TRBV18 and TRBJ1-1; D is uncertain. The CDR3 is 13 residues long. CDR1 is KGHSH and CDR2 is LQKENI in the germline V gene. V shed 2 bases and J shed 7 bases, with 11 bases lying between them. The CDR3 reads CASSPDYGYEAFF. The CDR3 nucleotides are TGTGCCAGCTCACCAGATTACGGATATGAAGCTTTCTTT.

V and J are TRBV29-1 and TRBJ2-4; TRBD1 agrees at 10 bases. With V trimmed by 2 bases and J by 13 bases, 11 bases remained unmatched. The germline V gene encodes CDR1 SQVTM and CDR2 ANQGSEA. The CDR3 spans 14 residues. The CDR3 nucleotides are TGCAGCGTTGAAAGGGACAGGGGATACAATGAGCAGTACTTC. Translated, it gives CSVERDRGYNEQYF.

In this sample, this clonotype turned up a few times. The chain is built from TRBV13 and TRBJ1-2; possibly TRBD1 for D (5 bases). Between the trimmed V and J ends, which lost 4 bases and 6 bases, there was a span of 12 bases. Germline V CDR1 and CDR2: PRHDT, FYEKMQ (reference sequence). The CDR3 is 13 residues long. CDR3 DNA sequence: TGTGCCAGCAGCTCCCCCAGGGAGGATGGCTACACCTTC. Its protein product is CASSSPREDGYTF.

The V call is TRBV29-1, the J call TRBJ2-1, with a possible D match to TRBD1 (7 bases). Gene TRBJ2-7 matches the end of the DNA better, so the J call may be wrong. Germline V gene lookup returns CDR1 SQVTM and CDR2 ANQGSEA. This CDR3 has 12 amino acids. CDR3 in amino acids: CSVAGGYNEQYF. The CDR3 DNA reads TGCAGCGTGGCAGGGGGGTACAATGAGCAGTACTTC.

This clonotype has a handful of counts. The V gene is TRBV7-9, the J gene TRBJ1-2; unclear D gene. The CDR3 is 13 residues long. Germline CDR1 reads SEHNR; CDR2 reads FQNEAQ (reference sequence). Trimming left V 3 bases short and J 3 bases short, with 8 bases between. The CDR3 spells CASSFLSDYGYTF. The CDR3 DNA follows: TGTGCCAGCAGCTTTTTATCCGACTATGGCTACACCTTC.

This clonotype was picked up a small number of times. CDR3 DNA: TGCGCCAGCAGCGATGACAGGCTTTTTTCAGATACGCAGTATTTT. Translation: CASSDDRLFSDTQYF. The chain couples TRBV5-1 to TRBJ2-3; D is perhaps TRBD1 (6 bases). Trimming shortened V by 4 bases and J by 4 bases, and 16 bases separated the two germline ends. Germline V CDR1 and CDR2: SGHRS, YFSETQ. This CDR3 has 15 residues.

This clonotype was counted many times. This chain links TRBV7-2 with TRBJ2-4; D possibly corresponds to TRBD1 (6 bases). CDR3 length: 12 amino acids. Germline V gives CDR1 SGHTA, CDR2 FQGNSA. Trimming left V 5 bases short and J 15 bases short, with 17 bases between. The CDR3 coding sequence is TGTGCCAGCAGCCCTGCCCAGGGGAAAGTGTACTTC. This gives the protein CASSPAQGKVYF.

The chain recombines TRBV21-1 with TRBJ1-2; TRBD1 is taken as the D call from the table, unchecked against the DNA. TRBV21-1 is recorded as a pseudogene. The CDR3 is made up of 15 amino acids. The CDR3 sequence is CASSFRGCPNYGYTF. In DNA, the CDR3 is TGTGCCAGCAGCTTCCGGGGGTGCCCTAACTATGGCTACACCTTC.

This clonotype was seen a handful of times. The chain recombines TRBV28 with TRBJ1-1; TRBD1 agrees at 7 bases. Germline V CDR1 and CDR2: MDHEN, SYDVKM. CDR3 size: 14 residues. V lost 2 bases, J lost 5 bases, and 5 bases stayed unmatched. The CDR3 sequence: CASSLATGRTEAFF. The CDR3 nucleotides are TGTGCCAGCAGTTTAGCGACAGGGAGGACTGAAGCTTTCTTT.

The chain employs TRBV10-3 and TRBJ2-3, with TRBD2 matching over 7 bases. The CDR3 length is 15 residues. Germline V CDR1 and CDR2: ENHRY, SYGVKD. V trimming: 0 bases; J trimming: 2 bases; junction bases outside the gene matches: 2. As DNA, the CDR3 is TGTGCCATCAGTGAGTCGAGCGGGGACACAGATACGCAGTATTTT. It codes for CAISESSGDTDTQYF.

This clonotype showed up many times. The chain joins TRBV7-2 to TRBJ2-1, with D perhaps TRBD1 (6 bases). Trimming took 1 base from V and 4 from J, leaving 11 bases between them. The CDR3 is made up of 15 amino acids. Per the germline V gene, CDR1 is SGHTA and CDR2 is FQGNSA. The chain's CDR3 is CASSLVGTTYNEQFF. CDR3 DNA sequence: TGTGCCAGCAGCTTAGTGGGGACAACTTACAATGAGCAGTTCTTC.

This chain joins TRBV7-7 and TRBJ2-1; 7 positions match TRBD1. The germline V gene has CDR1 SSHAT and CDR2 FNYEAQ (reference sequence). This CDR3 has 15 residues. J gave up 6 bases and V 5 bases, and 10 bases lay outside the gene matches. The CDR3 loop is CASSARQGARNEQFF. CDR3 coding DNA: TGTGCCAGCAGCGCAAGACAGGGAGCCCGCAATGAGCAGTTCTTC.

Worth noting for this clonotype: A read error may produce the germline difference seen at one junction end. In DNA, the CDR3 is TGTGCCATCAGTGCAGGACGGAACCGCCAGGATACGCGGTATTTT. Amino acid sequence: CAISAGRNRQDTRYF. The rearrangement uses TRBV10-3 and TRBJ2-3; D is uncertain. CDR3 length equals 15 residues. Germline V gene lookup returns CDR1 ENHRY and CDR2 SYGVKD.

This clonotype was counted between two and nine times. This chain connects TRBV30 to TRBJ1-2; a weak D match, TRBD1 (6 bases). Germline V gives CDR1 GTSNPN, CDR2 SVGIG (reference sequence). V shed 6 bases and J shed 3 bases, with 14 bases lying between them. This CDR3 is built from 13 residues. This chain's CDR3 is CACIGGWDYGYTF. CDR3 nucleotides: TGTGCCTGCATCGGGGGCTGGGACTATGGCTACACCTTC.

This clonotype was recorded once. The chain combines TRBV7-9 with TRBJ1-2; 7 bases line up with TRBD1. CDR3 size: 15 residues. Germline V CDR1 and CDR2: SEHNR, FQNEAQ (reference sequence). V dropped 6 bases and J dropped 4; count of bases not matched to a gene: 11. The CDR3 sequence: CASSLQGPPGYGYTF. DNA of the CDR3: TGTGCCAGCAGTTTACAGGGGCCCCCAGGCTATGGCTACACCTTC.

There are a few counts of this clonotype. The chain links TRBV9 to TRBJ2-5; no clear D gene. The CDR3 has 15 amino acids. Per germline, CDR1 SGDLS and CDR2 YYNGEE. V lost 0 bases and J 0 bases, leaving 9 bases between the germline ends. This chain's CDR3 is CASSVDSGYQETQYF. The CDR3 DNA follows: TGTGCCAGCAGCGTAGACAGTGGGTACCAAGAGACCCAGTACTTC.

The count of this clonotype is one. CDR3 DNA sequence: TGCGCCAGCAGACCCTCCGGGACAGGGGTTACGCAGTACTTC. The encoded protein is CASRPSGTGVTQYF. The chain carries TRBV5-1 and TRBJ2-7; 10 nucleotides match TRBD1. Germline V gene sequence: CDR1 SGHRS, CDR2 YFSETQ. This CDR3 is built from 14 residues. V was clipped by 5 bases and J by 9 bases; unmatched bases: 11.

This clonotype was recorded a few times. V usage is TRBV5-6 and J usage is TRBJ2-7, with a possible D match to TRBD1 (5 bases). V dropped 1 base and J dropped 10 bases, with 21 bases sitting between them. This CDR3 has 15 residues. CDR1 SGHDT and CDR2 YYEEEE come from the germline V gene. The CDR3 nucleotides are TGTGCCAGCAGCTTGTTCGCTCAGGGAAGAGAGCCCCAGTACTTC. Translating it yields CASSLFAQGREPQYF.

The chain combines TRBV4-1 with TRBJ1-2; D possibly corresponds to TRBD1 (6 bases). V shed 0 bases and J shed 0 bases, with 20 bases lying between them. The CDR3 spans 19 residues. Looked up from germline, CDR1 is MGHRA and CDR2 is YSYEKL. This CDR3 is CASSQDLLLVDRTNYGYTF. In nucleotides, the CDR3 is TGCGCCAGCAGCCAAGATCTGCTTTTAGTCGACAGGACTAACTATGGCTACACCTTC.

The chain joins TRBV14 to TRBJ2-7; maybe TRBD1 (6 bases). V lost 0 bases and J 3 bases, leaving 12 bases between the germline ends. This CDR3 is built from 15 residues. The germline V gene has CDR1 SGHDN and CDR2 FVKESK. Here the CDR3 DNA reads TGTGCCAGCAGCCAAGATGGACAGTTAAACTACGAGCAGTACTTC. Translated, it gives CASSQDGQLNYEQYF. The full variable domain, rest sourced from reference TRBV14 and TRBJ2-7, is EAGVTQFPSHSVIEKGQTVTLRCDPISGHDNLYWYRRVMGKEIKFLLHFVKESKQDESGMPNNRFLAERTGGTYSTLKVQPAELEDSGVYFCASSQDGQLNYEQYFGPGTRLTVT.